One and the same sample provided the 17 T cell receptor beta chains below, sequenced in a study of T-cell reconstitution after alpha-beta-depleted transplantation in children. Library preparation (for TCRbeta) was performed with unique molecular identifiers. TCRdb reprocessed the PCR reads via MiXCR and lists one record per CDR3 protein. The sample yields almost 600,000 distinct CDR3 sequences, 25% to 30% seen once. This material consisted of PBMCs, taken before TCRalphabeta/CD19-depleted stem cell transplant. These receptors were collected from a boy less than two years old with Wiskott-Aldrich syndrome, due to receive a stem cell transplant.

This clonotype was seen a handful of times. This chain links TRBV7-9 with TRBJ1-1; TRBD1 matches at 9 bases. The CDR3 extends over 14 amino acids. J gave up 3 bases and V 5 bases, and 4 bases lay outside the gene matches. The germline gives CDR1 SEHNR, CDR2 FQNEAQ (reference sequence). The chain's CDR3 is CASSIDRGDTEAFF. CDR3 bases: TGTGCCAGCAGCATTGACAGGGGGGACACTGAAGCTTTCTTT.

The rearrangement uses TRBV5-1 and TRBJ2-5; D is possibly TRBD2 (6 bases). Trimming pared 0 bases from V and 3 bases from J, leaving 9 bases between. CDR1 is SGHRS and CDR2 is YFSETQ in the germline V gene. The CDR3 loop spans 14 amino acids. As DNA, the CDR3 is TGCGCCAGCAGCTTGGCTAGGAGGGAAGAGACCCAGTACTTC. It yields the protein CASSLARREETQYF.

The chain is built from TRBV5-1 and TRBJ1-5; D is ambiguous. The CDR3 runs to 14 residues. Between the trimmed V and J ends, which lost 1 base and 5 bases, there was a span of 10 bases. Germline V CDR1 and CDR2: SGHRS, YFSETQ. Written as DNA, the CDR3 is TGCGCCAGCAGCTTGTCCGGGAGGGATCAGCCCCAGCATTTT. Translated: CASSLSGRDQPQHF.

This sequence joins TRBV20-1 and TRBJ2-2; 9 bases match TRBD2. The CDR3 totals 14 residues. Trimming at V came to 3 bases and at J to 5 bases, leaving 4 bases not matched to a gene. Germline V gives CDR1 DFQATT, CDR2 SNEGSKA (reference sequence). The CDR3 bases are TGCAGTGCTAGGGGTAGCGGGAGAACCGGGGAGCTGTTTTTT. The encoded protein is CSARGSGRTGELFF.

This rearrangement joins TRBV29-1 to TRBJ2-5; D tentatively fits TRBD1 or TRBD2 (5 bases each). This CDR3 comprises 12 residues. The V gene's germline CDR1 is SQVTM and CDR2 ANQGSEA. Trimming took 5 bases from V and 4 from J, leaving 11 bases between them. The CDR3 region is CSVRRDVETQYF. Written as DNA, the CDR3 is TGCAGCGTTCGCCGGGACGTAGAGACCCAGTACTTC.

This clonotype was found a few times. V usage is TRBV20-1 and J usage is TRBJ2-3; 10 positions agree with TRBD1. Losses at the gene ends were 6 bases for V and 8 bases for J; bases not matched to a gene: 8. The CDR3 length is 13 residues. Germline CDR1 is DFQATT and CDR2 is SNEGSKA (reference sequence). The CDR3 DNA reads TGCAGTGCCAGGGGGACAGGGGAAGGTACGCAGTATTTT. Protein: CSARGTGEGTQYF.

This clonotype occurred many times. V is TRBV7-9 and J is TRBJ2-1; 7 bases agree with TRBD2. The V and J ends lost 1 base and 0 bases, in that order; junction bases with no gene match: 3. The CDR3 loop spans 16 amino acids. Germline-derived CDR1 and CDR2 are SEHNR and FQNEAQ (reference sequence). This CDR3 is CASSLEGGSSYNEQFF. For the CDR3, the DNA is TGTGCCAGCAGCTTAGAAGGCGGGAGCTCCTACAATGAGCAGTTCTTC. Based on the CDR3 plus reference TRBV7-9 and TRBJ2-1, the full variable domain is DTGVSQNPRHKITKRGQNVTFRCDPISEHNRLYWYRQTLGQGPEFLTYFQNEAQLEKSRLLSDRFSAERPKGSFSTLEIQRTEQGDSAMYLCASSLEGGSSYNEQFFGPGTRLTVL.

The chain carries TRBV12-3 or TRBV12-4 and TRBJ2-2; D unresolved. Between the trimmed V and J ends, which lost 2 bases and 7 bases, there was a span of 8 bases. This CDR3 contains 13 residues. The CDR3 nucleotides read TGTGCCAGCAGTTTAAGTCTGGGCGGGGAGCTGTTTTTT. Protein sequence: CASSLSLGGELFF.

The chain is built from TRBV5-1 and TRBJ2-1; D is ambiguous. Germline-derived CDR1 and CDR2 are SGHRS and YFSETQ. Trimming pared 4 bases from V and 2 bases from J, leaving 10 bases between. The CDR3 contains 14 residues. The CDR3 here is CASSGKGPYNEQFF. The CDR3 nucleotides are TGCGCCAGCAGCGGGAAGGGCCCCTACAATGAGCAGTTCTTC.

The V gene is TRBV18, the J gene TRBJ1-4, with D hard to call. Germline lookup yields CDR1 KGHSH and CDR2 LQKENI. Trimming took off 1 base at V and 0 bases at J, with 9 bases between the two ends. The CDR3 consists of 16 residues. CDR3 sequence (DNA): TGTGCCAGCTCACCACGGATCGGAGCAACTAATGAAAAACTGTTTTTT. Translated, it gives CASSPRIGATNEKLFF.

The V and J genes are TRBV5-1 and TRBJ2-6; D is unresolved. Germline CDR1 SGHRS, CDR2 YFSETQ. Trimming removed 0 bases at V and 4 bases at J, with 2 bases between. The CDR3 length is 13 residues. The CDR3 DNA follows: TGCGCCAGCAGCTTGGAGGGGGCCAACGTCCTGACTTTC. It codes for CASSLEGANVLTF.

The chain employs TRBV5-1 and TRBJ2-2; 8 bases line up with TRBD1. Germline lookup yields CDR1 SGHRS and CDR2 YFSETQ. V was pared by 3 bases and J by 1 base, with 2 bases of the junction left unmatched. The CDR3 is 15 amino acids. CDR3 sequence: CASSSQGVNTGELFF. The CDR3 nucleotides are TGCGCCAGCAGCTCACAGGGGGTGAACACCGGGGAGCTGTTTTTT. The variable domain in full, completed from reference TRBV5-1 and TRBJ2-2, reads KAGVTQTPRYLIKTRGQQVTLSCSPISGHRSVSWYQQTPGQGLQFLFEYFSETQRNKGNFPGRFSGRQFSNSRSEMNVSTLELGDSALYLCASSSQGVNTGELFFGEGSRLTVL.

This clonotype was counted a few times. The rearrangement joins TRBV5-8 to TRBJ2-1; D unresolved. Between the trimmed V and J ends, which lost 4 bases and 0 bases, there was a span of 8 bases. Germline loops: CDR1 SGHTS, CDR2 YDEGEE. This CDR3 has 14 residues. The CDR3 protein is CASSIAGSYNEQFF. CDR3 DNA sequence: TGTGCCAGCAGCATAGCCGGCTCCTACAATGAGCAGTTCTTC.

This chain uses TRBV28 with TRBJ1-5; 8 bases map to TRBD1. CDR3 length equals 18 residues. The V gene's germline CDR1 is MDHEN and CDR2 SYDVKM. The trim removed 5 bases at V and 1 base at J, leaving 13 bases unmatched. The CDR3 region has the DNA TGTGCCAGCAGTCCCATCCTAGGACAGGGAAGGAGCAATCAGCCCCAGCATTTT. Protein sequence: CASSPILGQGRSNQPQHF.

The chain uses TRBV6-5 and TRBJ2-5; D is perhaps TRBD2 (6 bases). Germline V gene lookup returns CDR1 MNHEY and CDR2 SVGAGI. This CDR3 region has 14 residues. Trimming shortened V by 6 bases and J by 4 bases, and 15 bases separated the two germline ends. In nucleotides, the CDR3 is TGTGCCAGCAGATTCTCCCTGGGAGGAGAGACCCAGTACTTC. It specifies CASRFSLGGETQYF.

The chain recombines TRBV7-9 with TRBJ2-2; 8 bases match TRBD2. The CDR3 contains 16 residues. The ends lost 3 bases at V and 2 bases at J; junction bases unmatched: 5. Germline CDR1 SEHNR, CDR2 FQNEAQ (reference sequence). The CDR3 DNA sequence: TGTGCCAGCAGCTTTACTACTAGCGGCAACACCGGGGAGCTGTTTTTT. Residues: CASSFTTSGNTGELFF. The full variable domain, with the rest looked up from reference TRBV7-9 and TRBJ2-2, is DTGVSQNPRHKITKRGQNVTFRCDPISEHNRLYWYRQTLGQGPEFLTYFQNEAQLEKSRLLSDRFSAERPKGSFSTLEIQRTEQGDSAMYLCASSFTTSGNTGELFFGEGSRLTVL.

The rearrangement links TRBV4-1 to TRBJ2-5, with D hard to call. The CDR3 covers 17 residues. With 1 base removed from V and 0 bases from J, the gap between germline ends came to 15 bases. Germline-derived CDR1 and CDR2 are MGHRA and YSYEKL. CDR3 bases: TGCGCCAGCAGCCAAGGTCTTGGCAGCTTGTACCAAGAGACCCAGTACTTC. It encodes CASSQGLGSLYQETQYF.